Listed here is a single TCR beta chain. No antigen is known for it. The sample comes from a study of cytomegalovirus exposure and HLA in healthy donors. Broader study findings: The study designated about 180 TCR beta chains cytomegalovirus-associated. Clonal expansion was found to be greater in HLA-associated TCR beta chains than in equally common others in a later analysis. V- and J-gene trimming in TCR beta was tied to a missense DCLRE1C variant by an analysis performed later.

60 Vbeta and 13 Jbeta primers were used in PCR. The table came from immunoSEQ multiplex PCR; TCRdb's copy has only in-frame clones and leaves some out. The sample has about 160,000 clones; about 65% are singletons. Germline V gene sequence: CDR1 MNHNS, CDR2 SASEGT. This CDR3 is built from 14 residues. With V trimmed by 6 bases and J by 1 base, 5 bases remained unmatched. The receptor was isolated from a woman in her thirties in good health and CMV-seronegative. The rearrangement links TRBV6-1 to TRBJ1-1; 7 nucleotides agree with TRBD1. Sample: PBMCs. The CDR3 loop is CASRVGQSNTEAFF. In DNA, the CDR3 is TGTGCCAGCAGGGTGGGACAGTCGAACACTGAAGCTTTCTTT.